The 10 T cell receptor beta chains given below trace back to one sample, sequenced in a study of beta chain features in type 1 diabetes. Every bit of the isolated RNA underwent reverse transcription, so sequencing read expressed TCRB transcripts. Clones were sequenced by immunoSEQ multiplex PCR, and TCRdb holds only the in-frame ones, with some missing. This sample yields about 240,000 clones, of which approximately 15% are seen a single time; about 0.018% belongs to the top ten. Antigen specificity for these receptors is unknown. Study observations and caveats: For Type 1 diabetes patients, all four CD4+ subsets carried TCRB CDR3s that were moderately but significantly shorter.

The source material was naive CD4+ T cells from blood. All receptors come from a man younger than 40 with type 1 diabetes.

This clone turned up a few times. The CDR3 DNA sequence: TGCAGCGCACAAGCGGGAGGAGGAGATACGCAGTATTTT. Translated, it gives CSAQAGGGDTQYF. The rearrangement uses TRBV29-1 and TRBJ2-3; 9 bases fit TRBD2. The CDR3 extends over 13 amino acids. After removal of 7 bases from V and 5 bases from J, the junction contained 7 bases not matched to a gene. The V gene's germline CDR1 is SQVTM and CDR2 ANQGSEA.

This clone was detected a few times. The chain has TRBV18 and TRBJ1-6, with 9 bases identical to TRBD1. Germline CDR1 reads KGHSH; CDR2 reads LQKENI. This CDR3 comprises 15 residues. V gave up 6 bases and J gave up 3 bases; unmatched junction bases: 3. The DNA of the CDR3 is TGTGCCAGCTCTCCGGGACAGGGCTATAATTCACCCCTCCACTTT. Translating gives CASSPGQGYNSPLHF.

In this sample, this clone turned up a few times. The chain uses TRBV7-2 and TRBJ2-3; 13 bases are a match to TRBD2. The CDR3 consists of 16 residues. Germline V gives CDR1 SGHTA, CDR2 FQGNSA. Unmatched junction bases numbered 4, after V lost 5 bases and J lost 2 bases. Written as DNA, the CDR3 is TGTGCCAGCAGCCCCGGGACTAGCGGGGTCACAGATACGCAGTATTTT. It specifies CASSPGTSGVTDTQYF.

V is TRBV30 and J is TRBJ2-7, with TRBD2 matching over 9 bases. V shed 1 base and J 3 bases; nucleotides not matched to a gene: 1. The germline CDR1 and CDR2 sequences are GTSNPN and SVGIG (reference sequence). The CDR3 has 13 amino acids. The CDR3 DNA reads as TGTGCCTGGAGTGGTAGCGGGGGCTACGAGCAGTACTTC. As protein: CAWSGSGGYEQYF.

The table lists this clone with a few counts. This chain joins TRBV18 and TRBJ1-1; D is perhaps TRBD1 (5 bases). This CDR3 spans 14 amino acids. V lost 3 bases, J lost 4 bases, and 12 bases lay in between. The germline V gene encodes CDR1 KGHSH and CDR2 LQKENI. The CDR3 here is CASSPIGGSTEAFF. DNA of the CDR3: TGTGCCAGCTCACCTATCGGGGGTAGCACTGAAGCTTTCTTT.

V gene TRBV2 combines with J gene TRBJ2-4, with TRBD2 identical over 8 bases. Per the germline V gene, CDR1 is SNHLY and CDR2 is FYNNEI. There are 16 residues in the CDR3. The J segment lost 7 bases and the V segment lost 4 bases, leaving 12 bases of the junction unmatched. The CDR3 protein is CASSGGAGVGPNIQYF. CDR3 nucleotides: TGTGCCAGCAGTGGAGGAGCGGGGGTGGGACCCAACATTCAGTACTTC.

This chain links TRBV29-1 with TRBJ1-1; TRBD1 is a possible D gene (5 bases). The germline V gene has CDR1 SQVTM and CDR2 ANQGSEA. V lost 6 bases to trimming and J lost 0 bases, with 8 bases between them. This CDR3 has 12 amino acids. CDR3 sequence (DNA): TGCAGCGTGGACACCGTGAACACTGAAGCTTTCTTT. Its translation: CSVDTVNTEAFF. Variable domain in full (rest from reference TRBV29-1 and TRBJ1-1): SAVISQKPSRDICQRGTSLTIQCQVDSQVTMMFWYRQQPGQSLTLIATANQGSEATYESGFVIDKFPISRPNLTFSTLTVSNMSPEDSSIYLCSVDTVNTEAFFGQGTRLTVV.

This clone was seen a handful of times. The chain combines TRBV30 with TRBJ1-1; no definite D call. Germline loops: CDR1 GTSNPN, CDR2 SVGIG (reference sequence). V lost 4 bases, J lost 0 bases, and 6 bases lay in between. The CDR3 spans 12 residues. This CDR3 reads CAWIEMNTEAFF. CDR3 DNA sequence: TGTGCCTGGATCGAGATGAACACTGAAGCTTTCTTT.

V is TRBV25-1 and J is TRBJ1-4; no clear D. The CDR3 extends over 16 amino acids. Germline V gene data show CDR1 as MGHDK and CDR2 as SYGVNS. V shed 2 bases and J shed 7 bases, with 17 bases lying between them. The CDR3, as DNA: TGTGCCAGCAGTGAAGGGGAGATCGCCTCGGGTGAAAAACTGTTTTTT. Translation: CASSEGEIASGEKLFF.

This clone was seen a few times. The V call is TRBV5-4, the J call TRBJ2-7; TRBD1 agrees at 7 bases. The CDR3 is 13 amino acids. Germline V gives CDR1 SGHNT, CDR2 YYREEE (reference sequence). The V gene end was trimmed by 3 bases and the J gene end by 2 bases; junction bases not matched to a gene: 2. CDR3 nucleotides: TGTGCCAGCAGCTACGGGACAGCCTACGAGCAGTACTTC. Translated: CASSYGTAYEQYF.